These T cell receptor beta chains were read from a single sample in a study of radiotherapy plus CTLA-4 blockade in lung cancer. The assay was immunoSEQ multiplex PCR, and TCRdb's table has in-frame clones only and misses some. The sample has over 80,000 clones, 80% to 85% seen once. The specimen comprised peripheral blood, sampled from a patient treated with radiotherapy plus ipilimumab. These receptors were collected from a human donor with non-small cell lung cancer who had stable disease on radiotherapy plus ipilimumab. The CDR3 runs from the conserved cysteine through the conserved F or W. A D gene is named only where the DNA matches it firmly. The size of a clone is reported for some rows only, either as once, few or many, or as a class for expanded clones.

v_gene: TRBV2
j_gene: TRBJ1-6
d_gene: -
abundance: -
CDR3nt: TGTGCCAGCATGTATAACTATAATTCACCCCTCCACTTT
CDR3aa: CASMYNYNSPLHF

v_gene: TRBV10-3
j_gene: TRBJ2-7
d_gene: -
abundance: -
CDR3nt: TGTGCCATCAGTGGGGGGTCCTACGAGCAGTACTTC
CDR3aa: CAISGGSYEQYF

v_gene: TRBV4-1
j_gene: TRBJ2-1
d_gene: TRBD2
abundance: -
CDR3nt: TGCGCCAGCAGCGCCCGACTAGCGGGAGGGGAAGGTGAGCAGTTCTTC
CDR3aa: CASSARLAGGEGEQFF

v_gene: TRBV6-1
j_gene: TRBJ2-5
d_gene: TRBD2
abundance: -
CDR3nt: TGTGCCAGCAGAAGAGGACTAGCGGGTGAGACCCAGTACTTC
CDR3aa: CASRRGLAGETQYF

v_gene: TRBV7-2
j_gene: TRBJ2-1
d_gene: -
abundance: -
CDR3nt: TGTGCCAGCAGCTTAGCGCCTAGGGGGAGCTCCTACAATGAGCAGTTCTTC
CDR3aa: CASSLAPRGSSYNEQFF

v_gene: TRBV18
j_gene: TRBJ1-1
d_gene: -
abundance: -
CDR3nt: TGTGCCAGCTCACCACGAGAGAGCACTGAAGCTTTCTTT
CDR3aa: CASSPRESTEAFF

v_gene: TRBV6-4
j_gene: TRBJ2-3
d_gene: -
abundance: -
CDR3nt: TGTGCCAGCAGACCTTGGAGTGGACGCACAGATACGCAGTATTTT
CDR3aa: CASRPWSGRTDTQYF

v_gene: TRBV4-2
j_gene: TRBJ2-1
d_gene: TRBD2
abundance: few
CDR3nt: TGTGCCAGCAGCCAATTCACTAGCGGGGGGGCCAGTAAGCAGTTCTTC
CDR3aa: CASSQFTSGGASKQFF

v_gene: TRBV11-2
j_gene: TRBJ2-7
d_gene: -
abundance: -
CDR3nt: TGTGCCAGCAGCCCCGGGGTACCAACCTCAAGGTACTTC
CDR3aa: CASSPGVPTSRYF

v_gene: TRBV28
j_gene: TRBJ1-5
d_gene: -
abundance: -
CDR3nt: TGTGCCAGCAGTTCCGCGGGCAGAGGCAATCAGCCCCAGCATTTT
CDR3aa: CASSSAGRGNQPQHF

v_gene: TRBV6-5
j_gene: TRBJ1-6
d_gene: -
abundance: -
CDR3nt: TGTGCCAGCAGCACAATAGGGCCCTATAATTCACCCCTCCACTTT
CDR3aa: CASSTIGPYNSPLHF

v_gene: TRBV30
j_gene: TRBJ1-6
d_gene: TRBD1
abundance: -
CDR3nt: TGTGCCTTCGCGGGACAGGGAAATTCACCCCTCCACTTT
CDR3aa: CAFAGQGNSPLHF

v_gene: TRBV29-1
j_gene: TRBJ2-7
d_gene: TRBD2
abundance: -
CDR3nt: TGCAGCGTTGGGTCCCCAGCGGGAGTAAGGTACGAGCAGTACTTC
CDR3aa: CSVGSPAGVRYEQYF

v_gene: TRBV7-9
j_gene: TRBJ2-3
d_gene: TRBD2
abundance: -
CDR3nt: TGTGCCAGCAGCTTTCCCGCCGGGACTAGCGGTCTGCACTCAGATACGCAGTATTTT
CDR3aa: CASSFPAGTSGLHSDTQYF

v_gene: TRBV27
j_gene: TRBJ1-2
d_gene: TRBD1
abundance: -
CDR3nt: TGTGCCAGCAGTCCCCGGGACAGGGTCCATGGCTACACCTTC
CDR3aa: CASSPRDRVHGYTF

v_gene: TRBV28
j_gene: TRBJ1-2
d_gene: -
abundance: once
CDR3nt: TGTGCCAGCAGTTTAGACAACTCAGGGGTTGGCTACACCTTC
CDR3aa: CASSLDNSGVGYTF

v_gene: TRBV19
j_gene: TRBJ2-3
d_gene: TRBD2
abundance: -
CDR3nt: TGTGCCAGTAGTTGGAGTGGGAGGGGATCCACAGATACGCAGTATTTT
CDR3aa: CASSWSGRGSTDTQYF

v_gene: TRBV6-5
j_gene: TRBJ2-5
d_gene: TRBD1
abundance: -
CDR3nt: TGTGCCAGCAGTGGCCGGGACAGAGAGACCCAGTACTTC
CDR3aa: CASSGRDRETQYF

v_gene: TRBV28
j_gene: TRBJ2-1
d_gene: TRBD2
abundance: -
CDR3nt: TGTGCCAGCAGTTTACTGGGGGAGGGTTACAATGAGCAGTTCTTC
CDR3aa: CASSLLGEGYNEQFF

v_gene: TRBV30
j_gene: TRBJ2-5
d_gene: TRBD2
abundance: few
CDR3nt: TGTGCCTGGAGTCGGACTAGCGGGAGAATGGGAGAGACCCAGTACTTC
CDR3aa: CAWSRTSGRMGETQYF

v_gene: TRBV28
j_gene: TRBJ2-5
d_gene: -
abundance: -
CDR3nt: TGTGCCAGCAGTTTACCAGGGAGAGAGACCCAGTACTTC
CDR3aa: CASSLPGRETQYF

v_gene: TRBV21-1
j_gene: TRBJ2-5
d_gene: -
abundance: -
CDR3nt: TGTGCCAGCAGCTACCGGGAGACCCAGTACTTC
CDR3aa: CASSYRETQYF

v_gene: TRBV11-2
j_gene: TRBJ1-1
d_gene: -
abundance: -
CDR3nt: TGTGCCAGCAGCTTGGGGGCAGGGACGAACACTGAAGCTTTCTTT
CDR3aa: CASSLGAGTNTEAFF

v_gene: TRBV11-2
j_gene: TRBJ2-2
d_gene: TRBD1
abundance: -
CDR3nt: TGTGCCAGCAGCTTAGGGGGGACAGCGTTCACCGGGGAGCTGTTTTTT
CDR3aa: CASSLGGTAFTGELFF

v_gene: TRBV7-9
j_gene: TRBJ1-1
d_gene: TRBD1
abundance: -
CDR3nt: TGTGCCAGCAGCTTAGAGTCAGGGGGGACTGAAGCTTTCTTT
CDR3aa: CASSLESGGTEAFF

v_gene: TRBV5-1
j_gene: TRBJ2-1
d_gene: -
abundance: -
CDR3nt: TGCGCCAGCAGCTTCCCTGACACTTACAATGAGCAGTTCTTC
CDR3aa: CASSFPDTYNEQFF

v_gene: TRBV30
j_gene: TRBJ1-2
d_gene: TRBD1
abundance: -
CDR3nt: TGTGCCTGGAGTATTCAGGGGGCAGGGTTTGGCTACACCTTC
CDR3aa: CAWSIQGAGFGYTF

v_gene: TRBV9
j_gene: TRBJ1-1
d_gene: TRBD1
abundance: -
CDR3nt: TGTGCCAGCAGCGTGTCCCAGGGGGGCACTGAAGCTTTCTTT
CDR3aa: CASSVSQGGTEAFF

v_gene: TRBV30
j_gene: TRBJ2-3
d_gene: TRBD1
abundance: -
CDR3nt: TGTGCCTGGAGTCAAAGACAGGGAGATACGCAGTATTTT
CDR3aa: CAWSQRQGDTQYF

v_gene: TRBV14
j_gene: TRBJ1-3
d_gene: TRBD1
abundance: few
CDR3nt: TGTGCCAGCAGCCAAGGGGGACAGGGCTCTGGAAACACCATATATTTT
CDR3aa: CASSQGGQGSGNTIYF

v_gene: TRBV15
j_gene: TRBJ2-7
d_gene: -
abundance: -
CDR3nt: TGTGCCACCAGCAACCTGGACGGACGCTACGAGCAGTACTTC
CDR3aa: CATSNLDGRYEQYF

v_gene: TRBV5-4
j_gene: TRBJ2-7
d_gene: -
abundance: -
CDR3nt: TGTGCCAGCAGCTTGGGGGGGTTGGCCGAGCAGTACTTC
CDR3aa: CASSLGGLAEQYF

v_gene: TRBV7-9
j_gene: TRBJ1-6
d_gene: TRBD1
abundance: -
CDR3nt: TGTGCCAGCAGCTTACCGGGTGGGACAGGGGCCTCACCCCTCCACTTT
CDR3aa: CASSLPGGTGASPLHF

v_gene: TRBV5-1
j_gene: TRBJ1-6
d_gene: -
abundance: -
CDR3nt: TGCGCCAGCAGCTTCGACATACAGGGTCTCCCCCTCCACTTT
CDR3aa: CASSFDIQGLPLHF

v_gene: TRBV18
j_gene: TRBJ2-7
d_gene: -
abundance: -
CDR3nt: TGTGCCAGCTCACCACAAGCAGGTAGATCAGTAAAGGCTTCCTACGAGCAGTACTTC
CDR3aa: CASSPQAGRSVKASYEQYF

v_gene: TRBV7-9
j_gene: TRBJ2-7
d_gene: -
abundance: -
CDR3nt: TGTGCCAGCAGCTCGGGCAGCGGACCCTACGAGCAGTACTTC
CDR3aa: CASSSGSGPYEQYF

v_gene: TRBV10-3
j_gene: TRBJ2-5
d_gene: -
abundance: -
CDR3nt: TGTGCCATCAGTGGGGGTAGCGCCCAAGAGACCCAGTACTTC
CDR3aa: CAISGGSAQETQYF

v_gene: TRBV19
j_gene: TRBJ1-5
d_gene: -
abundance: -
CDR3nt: TGTGCCAGTAGTATAGAGCAGGGGCCCCATCAGCCCCAGCATTTT
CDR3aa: CASSIEQGPHQPQHF

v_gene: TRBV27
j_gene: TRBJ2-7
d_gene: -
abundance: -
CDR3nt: TGTGCCAGCAGTTCAGGCACGGAGAGGCGACGGTCGAGCCCCGAGCAGTACTTC
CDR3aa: CASSSGTERRRSSPEQYF

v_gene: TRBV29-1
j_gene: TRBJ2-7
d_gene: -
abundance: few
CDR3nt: TGCAGCGTTGACGGCCACCCCCTTAAACCATACGAGCAGTACTTC
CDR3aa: CSVDGHPLKPYEQYF

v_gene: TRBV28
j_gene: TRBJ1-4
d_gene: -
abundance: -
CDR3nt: TGTGCCAGCAGTTTTGTTCTAACTAATGAAAAACTGTTTTTT
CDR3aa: CASSFVLTNEKLFF

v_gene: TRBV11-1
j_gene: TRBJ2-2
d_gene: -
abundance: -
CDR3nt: TGTGCCAGCAGCCATCGCAGGGGGAACACCGGGGAGCTGTTTTTT
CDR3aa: CASSHRRGNTGELFF

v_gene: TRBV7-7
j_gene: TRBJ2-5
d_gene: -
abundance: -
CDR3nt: TGTGCCAGCAGCTTAGCCAGGGTGGCAGAGACCCAGTACTTC
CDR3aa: CASSLARVAETQYF

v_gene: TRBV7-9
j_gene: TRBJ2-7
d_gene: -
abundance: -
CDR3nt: TGTGCCAGCACCTTGGGAGGAGGGGGGAGAAGCGAGCAGTACTTC
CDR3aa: CASTLGGGGRSEQYF

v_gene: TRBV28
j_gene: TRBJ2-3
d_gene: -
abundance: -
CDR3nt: TGTGCCAGCAGTTTATTCGGGGGGCTTAGCACAGATACGCAGTATTTT
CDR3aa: CASSLFGGLSTDTQYF